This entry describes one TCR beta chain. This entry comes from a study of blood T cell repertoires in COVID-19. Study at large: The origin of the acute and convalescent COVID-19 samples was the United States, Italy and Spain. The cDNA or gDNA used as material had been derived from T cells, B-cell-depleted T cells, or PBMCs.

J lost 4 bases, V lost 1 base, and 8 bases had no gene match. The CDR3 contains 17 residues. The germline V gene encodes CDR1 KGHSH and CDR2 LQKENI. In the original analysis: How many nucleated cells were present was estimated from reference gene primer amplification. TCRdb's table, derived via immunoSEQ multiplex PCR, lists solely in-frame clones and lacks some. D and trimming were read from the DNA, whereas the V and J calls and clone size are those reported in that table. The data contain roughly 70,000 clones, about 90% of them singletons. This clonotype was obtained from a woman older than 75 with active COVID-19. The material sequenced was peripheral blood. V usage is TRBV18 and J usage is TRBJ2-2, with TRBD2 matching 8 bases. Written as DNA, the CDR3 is TGTGCCAGCTCACCACGAAACGGGAGGGCCGTCACCGGGGAGCTGTTTTTT. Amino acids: CASSPRNGRAVTGELFF.